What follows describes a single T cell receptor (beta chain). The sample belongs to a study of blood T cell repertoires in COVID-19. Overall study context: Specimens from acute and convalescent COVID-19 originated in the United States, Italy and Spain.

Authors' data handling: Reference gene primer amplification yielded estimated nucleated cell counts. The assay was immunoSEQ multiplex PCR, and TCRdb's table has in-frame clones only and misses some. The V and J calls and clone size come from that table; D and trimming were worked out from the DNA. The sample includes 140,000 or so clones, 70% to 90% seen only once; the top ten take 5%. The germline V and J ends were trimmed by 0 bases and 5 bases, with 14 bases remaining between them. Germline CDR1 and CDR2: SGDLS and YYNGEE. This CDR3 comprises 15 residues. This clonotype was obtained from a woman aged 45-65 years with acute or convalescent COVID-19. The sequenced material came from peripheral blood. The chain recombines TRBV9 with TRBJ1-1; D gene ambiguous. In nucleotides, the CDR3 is TGTGCCAGCAGCGTAGATAGCGGAGGTGGGACTGAAGCTTTCTTT. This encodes CASSVDSGGGTEAFF.